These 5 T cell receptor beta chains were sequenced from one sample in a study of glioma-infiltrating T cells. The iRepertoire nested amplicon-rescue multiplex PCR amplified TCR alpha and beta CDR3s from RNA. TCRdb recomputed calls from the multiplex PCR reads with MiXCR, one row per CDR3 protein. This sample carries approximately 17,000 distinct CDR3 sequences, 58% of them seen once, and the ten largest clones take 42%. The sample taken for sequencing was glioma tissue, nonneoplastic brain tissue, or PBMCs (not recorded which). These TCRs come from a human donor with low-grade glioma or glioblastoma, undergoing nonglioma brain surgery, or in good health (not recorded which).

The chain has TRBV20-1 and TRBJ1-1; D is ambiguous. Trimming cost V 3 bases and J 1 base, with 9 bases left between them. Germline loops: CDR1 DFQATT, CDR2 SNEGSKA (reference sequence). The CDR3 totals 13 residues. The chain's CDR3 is CSARRYGNTEAFF. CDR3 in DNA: TGCAGTGCTAGGAGGTACGGGAACACTGAAGCTTTCTTT.

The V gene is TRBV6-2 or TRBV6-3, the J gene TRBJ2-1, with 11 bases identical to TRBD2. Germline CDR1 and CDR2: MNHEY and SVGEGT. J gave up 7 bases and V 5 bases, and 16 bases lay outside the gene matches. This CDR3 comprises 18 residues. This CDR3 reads CASSKRKTSGNFRNEQFF. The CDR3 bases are TGTGCCAGCAGTAAACGAAAGACTAGCGGGAATTTCAGGAATGAGCAGTTCTTC.

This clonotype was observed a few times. CDR3 bases: TGTGCCAGCAGGAAGAATAGGAGTCATCAGCCCCAGCATTTT. Translating gives CASRKNRSHQPQHF. V and J are TRBV6-1 and TRBJ1-5; D uncertain. There are 14 residues in the CDR3. Trimming shortened V by 6 bases and J by 5 bases, and 14 bases separated the two germline ends. Germline loops: CDR1 MNHNS, CDR2 SASEGT.

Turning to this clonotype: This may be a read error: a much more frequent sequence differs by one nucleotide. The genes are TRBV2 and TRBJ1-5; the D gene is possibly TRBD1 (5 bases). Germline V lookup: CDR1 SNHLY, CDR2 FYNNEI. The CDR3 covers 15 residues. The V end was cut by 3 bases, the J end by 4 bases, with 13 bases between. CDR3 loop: CASSEGRFGNQPQHF. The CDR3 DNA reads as TGTGCCAGCAGTGAGGGGCGGTTTGGTAATCAGCCCCAGCATTTT.

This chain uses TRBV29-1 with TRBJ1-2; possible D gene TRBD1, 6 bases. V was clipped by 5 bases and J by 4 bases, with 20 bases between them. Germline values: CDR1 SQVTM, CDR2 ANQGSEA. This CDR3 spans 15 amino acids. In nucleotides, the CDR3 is TGCAGCGTTCCCGGACAGTCTACCGGCTTCTATGGCTACACCTTC. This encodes CSVPGQSTGFYGYTF.